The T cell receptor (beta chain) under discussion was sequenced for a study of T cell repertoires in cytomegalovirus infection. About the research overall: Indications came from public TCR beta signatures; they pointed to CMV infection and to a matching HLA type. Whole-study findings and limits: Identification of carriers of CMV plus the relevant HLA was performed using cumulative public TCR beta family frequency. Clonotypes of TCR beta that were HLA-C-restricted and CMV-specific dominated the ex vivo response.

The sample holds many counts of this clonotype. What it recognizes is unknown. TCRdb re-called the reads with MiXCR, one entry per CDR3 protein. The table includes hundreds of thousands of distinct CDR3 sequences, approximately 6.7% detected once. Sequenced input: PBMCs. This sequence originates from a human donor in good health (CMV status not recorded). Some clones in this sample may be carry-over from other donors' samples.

The CDR3 here is CASSPVAPENEQFF. The CDR3 DNA follows: TGTGCCAGCAGTCCGGTCGCCCCCGAAAATGAGCAGTTCTTC. The chain has TRBV7-9 and TRBJ2-1; D is ambiguous. Germline CDR1 and CDR2: SEHNR and FQNEAQ (reference sequence). The CDR3 length is 14 residues. Trimming stripped 6 bases from V and 7 bases from J, with 16 bases between. The whole variable domain, filled in from reference TRBV7-9 and TRBJ2-1, reads DTGVSQNPRHKITKRGQNVTFRCDPISEHNRLYWYRQTLGQGPEFLTYFQNEAQLEKSRLLSDRFSAERPKGSFSTLEIQRTEQGDSAMYLCASSPVAPENEQFFGPGTRLTVL.